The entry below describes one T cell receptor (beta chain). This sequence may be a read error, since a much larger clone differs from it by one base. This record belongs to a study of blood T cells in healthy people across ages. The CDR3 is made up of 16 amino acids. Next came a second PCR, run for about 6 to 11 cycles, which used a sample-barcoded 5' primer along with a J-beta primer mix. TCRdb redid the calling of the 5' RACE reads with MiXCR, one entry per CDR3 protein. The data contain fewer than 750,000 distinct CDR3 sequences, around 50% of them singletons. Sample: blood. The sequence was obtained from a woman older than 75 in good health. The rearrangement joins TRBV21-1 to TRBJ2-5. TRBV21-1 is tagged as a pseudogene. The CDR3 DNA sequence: TGTGCCAGCAGCAAAATGGTGCCAGTGACCTACAATGAGCAGTACTTC. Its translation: CASSKMVPVTYNEQYF.